The 20 T cell receptor beta chains below all came from one sample that was sequenced in a study of memory CD4+ T cells and cytomegalovirus serostatus. TCRdb's copy holds only in-frame clones and misses some; the assay was immunoSEQ multiplex PCR. The table has approximately 63,000 clones, around 81% seen once. Single viable CD3+CD4+CD8-CD45RO+ cells were sorted as the memory CD4+ T cells. Sequences were obtained from memory CD4+ T cells from blood. Source of these receptors: an adult in good health and CMV-seronegative. Some clones in this sample may be carry-over from other donors' samples.

This chain uses TRBV2 with TRBJ2-2; no firm D call. Germline CDR1 SNHLY, CDR2 FYNNEI. V was pared by 4 bases and J by 5 bases, with 17 bases between. This CDR3 has 16 amino acids. This chain's CDR3 is CASSALDVRMTGELFF. The CDR3 bases are TGTGCCAGCAGTGCTTTGGATGTAAGGATGACCGGGGAGCTGTTTTTT.

The V and J genes are TRBV7-2 and TRBJ1-5; D remains unclear. The CDR3 loop spans 16 amino acids. V was cut by 3 bases and J by 3 bases, with 15 bases left in between. The germline V gene has CDR1 SGHTA and CDR2 FQGNSA. CDR3 amino acids: CASSLNQNGNNQPQHF. The DNA of the CDR3 is TGTGCCAGCAGCTTGAATCAAAACGGGAACAATCAGCCCCAGCATTTT.

The CDR3 DNA reads TGTGCCAGCAGCCCAACAGGGGGGAGAGACGAGCAGTACTTC. Translation gives CASSPTGGRDEQYF. The chain recombines TRBV7-2 with TRBJ2-7; 8 bases are a match to TRBD1. V lost 5 bases and J lost 5; bases outside the gene matches: 8. This CDR3 region has 14 residues. From germline, CDR1 is SGHTA and CDR2 FQGNSA.

The chain is built from TRBV4-3 and TRBJ2-1; 14 bases are shared with TRBD2. J lost 7 bases, V lost 6 bases, and 14 bases had no gene match. The germline V gene has CDR1 LGHNA and CDR2 YSLEER. CDR3 length equals 18 residues. CDR3 region: CASRLAVTGTSGSNEQFF. The CDR3 DNA sequence: TGCGCCAGCAGGCTAGCCGTCACCGGGACTAGCGGGAGTAATGAGCAGTTCTTC.

This chain connects TRBV7-8 to TRBJ2-5, with D perhaps TRBD2 (6 bases). The ends were cut back, 3 bases at V and 5 bases at J, with 10 bases in the middle. The CDR3 length is 13 residues. Germline values: CDR1 SGHVS, CDR2 FQNEAQ. The DNA for the CDR3 is TGTGCCAGCAGCTTGGGGGGATGGGAGACCCAGTACTTC. Its translation: CASSLGGWETQYF. Variable domain in full (rest from reference TRBV7-8 and TRBJ2-5): GAGVSQSPRYKVAKRGQDVALRCDPISGHVSLFWYQQALGQGPEFLTYFQNEAQLDKSGLPSDRFFAERPEGSVSTLKIQRTQQEDSAVYLCASSLGGWETQYFGPGTRLLVL.

The V call is TRBV9, the J call TRBJ2-1, with TRBD1 identical over 9 bases. The CDR3 consists of 17 residues. Germline lookup yields CDR1 SGDLS and CDR2 YYNGEE. V was clipped by 0 bases and J by 5 bases; unmatched bases: 9. In DNA form, the CDR3 reads TGTGCCAGCAGCGTAGGAAGGGACAGGGAAAGGGACAATGAGCAGTTCTTC. Its translation is CASSVGRDRERDNEQFF.

This clone occurred once. V gene TRBV5-1 combines with J gene TRBJ2-3, with 11 bases that match TRBD2. The J segment lost 6 bases and the V segment lost 2 bases, leaving 11 bases of the junction unmatched. This CDR3 comprises 17 residues. CDR1 is SGHRS, CDR2 YFSETQ, per germline. The DNA of the CDR3 is TGCGCCAGCAGCTTCGATAGCGGGGGGGACCTTGGGGATACGCAGTATTTT. Protein sequence: CASSFDSGGDLGDTQYF.

The chain carries TRBV30 and TRBJ2-7, with 7 positions matching TRBD1. The CDR3 covers 13 residues. Germline values: CDR1 GTSNPN, CDR2 SVGIG (reference sequence). J was trimmed by 0 bases and V by 4 bases; bases with no gene match: 3. The CDR3 is CAWMDRFSYEQYF. CDR3 nucleotide sequence: TGTGCCTGGATGGACAGGTTCTCCTACGAGCAGTACTTC.

The CDR3 DNA reads TGTGCCAGCAGGCCGGGACTAGCGGGAGGGGACACCGGGGAGCTGTTTTTT. Translating gives CASRPGLAGGDTGELFF. The V call is TRBV27, the J call TRBJ2-2; the match to TRBD2 covers 16 bases. V gave up 6 bases and J gave up 3 bases; unmatched junction bases: 4. Germline-derived CDR1 and CDR2 are MNHEY and SMNVEV (reference sequence). The CDR3 runs 17 residues.

The rearrangement uses TRBV11-2 and TRBJ2-1; D possibly matches TRBD1 or TRBD2 (6 bases each). CDR1 is SGHAT and CDR2 is FQNNGV in the germline V gene. Trimming took 0 bases from V and 5 from J, leaving 14 bases between them. This CDR3 is built from 16 residues. This CDR3 reads CASSLDGGRPHNEQFF. The DNA of the CDR3 is TGTGCCAGCAGCTTAGACGGGGGCCGCCCCCACAATGAGCAGTTCTTC.

The chain links TRBV6-6 to TRBJ1-5; the D gene is possibly TRBD1 (5 bases). The length of the CDR3 is 15 residues. Germline V CDR1 and CDR2: MNHNY, SVGAGI (reference sequence). V gave up 7 bases and J gave up 3 bases, with 16 bases separating them. The CDR3 DNA sequence: TGTGCCAGCAATCAGGGTGGCCGGATCAATCAGCCCCAGCATTTT. This codes for CASNQGGRINQPQHF.

V gene TRBV11-2 combines with J gene TRBJ2-5; tentative D call: TRBD2 (6 bases). V was cut by 1 base and J by 2 bases, with 11 bases left in between. The CDR3 runs to 15 residues. Germline V CDR1 and CDR2: SGHAT, FQNNGV. CDR3 nucleotides: TGTGCCAGCAGCTTAGTGGTGGCGGGGCAAGAGACCCAGTACTTC. Translated: CASSLVVAGQETQYF.

The CDR3 sequence: CAISGTSGAPYEQYF. In DNA form, the CDR3 reads TGTGCCATCAGTGGGACTAGCGGGGCCCCCTACGAGCAGTACTTC. The rearrangement links TRBV10-3 to TRBJ2-7, with 12 bases fitting TRBD2. The germline gives CDR1 ENHRY, CDR2 SYGVKD. The CDR3 runs 15 residues. V dropped 4 bases and J dropped 2; count of bases not matched to a gene: 3.

V is TRBV27 and J is TRBJ1-1; no definite D call. Trimming cost V 10 bases and J 3 bases, with 9 bases left between them. Germline lookup yields CDR1 MNHEY and CDR2 SMNVEV (reference sequence). The CDR3 is made up of 11 amino acids. The CDR3 reads CATPRYTEAFF. Here the CDR3 DNA reads TGTGCCACCCCCCGGTACACTGAAGCTTTCTTT.

The rearrangement links TRBV21-1 to TRBJ1-1; the D call in the table, TRBD1, was not verified against the DNA. TRBV21-1 is listed as a pseudogene. CDR3 length equals 19 residues. Here the CDR3 reads CASSKLLGRDRGLNTEAFF. The CDR3 DNA reads TGTGCCAGCAGCAAACTGTTGGGTCGGGACAGGGGGCTGAACACTGAAGCTTTCTTT.

The chain couples TRBV7-9 to TRBJ1-5; D gene ambiguous. Germline-derived CDR1 and CDR2 are SEHNR and FQNEAQ (reference sequence). Trimming took off 4 bases at V and 5 bases at J, with 18 bases between the two ends. CDR3 size: 16 residues. CDR3 residues: CASSSPGQAAYQPQHF. The CDR3 DNA reads TGTGCCAGCAGCTCGCCCGGGCAGGCTGCTTATCAGCCCCAGCATTTT.

This clone was seen a handful of times. The rearrangement links TRBV11-2 to TRBJ2-7; D is unclear. CDR1 and CDR2 (germline): SGHAT, FQNNGV. The V end lost 6 bases, the J end lost 6 bases, and 15 bases lay between the germline ends. This CDR3 region has 13 residues. The CDR3 nucleotides read TGTGCCAGCAGATCTCTACGCGGTCTCGAGCAGTACTTC. This gives the protein CASRSLRGLEQYF.

The chain uses TRBV7-2 and TRBJ2-7, with D hard to call. Germline V gene data show CDR1 as SGHTA and CDR2 as FQGNSA. V was trimmed by 3 bases and J by 2 bases, leaving 5 bases between them. CDR3 length: 12 residues. This chain's CDR3 is CASSFVAYEQYF. The CDR3 bases are TGTGCCAGCAGCTTCGTAGCCTACGAGCAGTACTTC.

The chain combines TRBV9 with TRBJ2-3; no clear D gene. The germline gives CDR1 SGDLS, CDR2 YYNGEE. V lost 3 bases, J lost 0 bases, and 5 bases lay in between. The CDR3 covers 13 residues. In nucleotides, the CDR3 is TGTGCCAGCAGCGCGTCTAGCACAGATACGCAGTATTTT. This sequence encodes CASSASSTDTQYF.

The rearrangement uses TRBV5-6 and TRBJ1-2; 7 bases match TRBD1. The CDR3 spans 13 residues. The germline gives CDR1 SGHDT, CDR2 YYEEEE. J was trimmed by 4 bases and V by 4 bases; bases with no gene match: 4. The CDR3 coding sequence is TGTGCCAGCAGCCGCAACAGGGGCTATGGCTACACCTTC. Amino acids: CASSRNRGYGYTF.